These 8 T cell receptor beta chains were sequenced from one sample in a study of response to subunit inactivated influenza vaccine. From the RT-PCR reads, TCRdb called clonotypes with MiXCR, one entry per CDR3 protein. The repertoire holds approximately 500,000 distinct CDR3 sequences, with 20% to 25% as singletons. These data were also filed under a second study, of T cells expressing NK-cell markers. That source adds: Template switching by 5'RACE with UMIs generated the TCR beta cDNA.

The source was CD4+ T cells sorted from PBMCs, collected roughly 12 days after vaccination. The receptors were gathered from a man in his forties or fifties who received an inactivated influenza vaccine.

The CDR3 coding sequence is TGTGCCAGCAGTACGGGTCGTCGGGCGCAGTATTTT. It is translated as CASSTGRRAQYF. V usage is TRBV6-2 or TRBV6-3 and J usage is TRBJ2-3; D ambiguous. The V end lost 5 bases, the J end lost 10 bases, and 13 bases lay between the germline ends. Per the germline V gene, CDR1 is MNHEY and CDR2 is SVGEGT. This CDR3 is 12 amino acids long.

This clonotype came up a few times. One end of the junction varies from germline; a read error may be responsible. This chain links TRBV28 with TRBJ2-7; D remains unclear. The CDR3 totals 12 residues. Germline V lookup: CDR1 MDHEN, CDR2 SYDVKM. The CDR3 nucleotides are TGTGCCAGCAGGATTCCAGCGACTCGTCTGAGCTTC. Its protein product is CASRIPATRLSF.

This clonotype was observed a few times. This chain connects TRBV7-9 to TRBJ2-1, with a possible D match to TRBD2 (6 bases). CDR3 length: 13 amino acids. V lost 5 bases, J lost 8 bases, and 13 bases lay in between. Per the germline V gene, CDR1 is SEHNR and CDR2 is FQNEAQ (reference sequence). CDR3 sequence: CASSNPGVDEQFF. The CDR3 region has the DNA TGTGCCAGCAGCAATCCGGGAGTAGATGAGCAGTTCTTC.

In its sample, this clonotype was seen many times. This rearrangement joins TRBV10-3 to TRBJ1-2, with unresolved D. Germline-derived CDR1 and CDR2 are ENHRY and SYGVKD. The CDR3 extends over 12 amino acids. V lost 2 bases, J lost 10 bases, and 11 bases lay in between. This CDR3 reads CAISEEGRAYTF. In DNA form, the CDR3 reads TGTGCCATCAGTGAGGAGGGTAGGGCCTACACCTTC.

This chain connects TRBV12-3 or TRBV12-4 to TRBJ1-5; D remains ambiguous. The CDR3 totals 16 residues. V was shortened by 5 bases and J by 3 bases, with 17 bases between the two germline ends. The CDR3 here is CASSPGIGRNNQPQHF. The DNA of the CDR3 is TGTGCCAGCAGTCCCGGGATAGGGCGTAACAATCAGCCCCAGCATTTT.

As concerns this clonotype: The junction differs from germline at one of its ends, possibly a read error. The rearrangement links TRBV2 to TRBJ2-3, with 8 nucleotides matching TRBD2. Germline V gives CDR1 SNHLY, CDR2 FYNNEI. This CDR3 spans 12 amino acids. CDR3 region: CASSEGRGATSF. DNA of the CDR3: TGTGCCAGCAGTGAAGGGCGGGGGGCCACCAGTTTT.

CDR3 nucleotides: TGCACCCCCCCTCGTGGGACAGGGGGTGAAAAACTGTTTTTT. Its translation: CTPPRGTGGEKLFF. The rearrangement joins TRBV20-1 to TRBJ1-4; 11 nucleotides match TRBD1. The CDR3 extends over 14 amino acids. Germline CDR1 and CDR2: DFQATT and SNEGSKA (reference sequence).

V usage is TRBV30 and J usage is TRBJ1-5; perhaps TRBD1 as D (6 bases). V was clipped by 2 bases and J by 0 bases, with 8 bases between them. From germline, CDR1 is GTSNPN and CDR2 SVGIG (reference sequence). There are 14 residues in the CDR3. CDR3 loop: CAWSRGDSNQPQHF. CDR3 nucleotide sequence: TGTGCCTGGAGTAGGGGGGATAGCAATCAGCCCCAGCATTTT.